This is a list of T cell receptor beta chains from one sample in a study of cytomegalovirus exposure and HLA in healthy donors. TCRdb's table, derived via immunoSEQ multiplex PCR, lists solely in-frame clones and lacks some. The data contain more than 95,000 clones, about 9.4% of them singletons. What was sequenced was PBMCs. The receptors were sampled from a man aged 35 to 55 in good health and CMV-seropositive. Each CDR3 is given without its conserved first and last residue. Clone size is given for some rows only: seen once, a few or many times, or a class if the clone is expanded.

abundance: few; v_gene: TRBV30; len: 12; j_gene: TRBJ2-4; CDR3aa: ATRQGGPWNIQY
abundance: few; v_gene: TRBV11-3; len: 12; j_gene: TRBJ1-1; CDR3aa: ASSLSAHNTEAF
abundance: few; v_gene: TRBV5-4; len: 12; j_gene: TRBJ2-2; CDR3aa: ASSSQGRPGELF
abundance: few; v_gene: TRBV14; len: 11; j_gene: TRBJ2-1; CDR3aa: ASSEGQTNEQF
abundance: -; v_gene: TRBV9; len: 11; j_gene: TRBJ2-2; CDR3aa: ASSVVDSGELF
abundance: -; v_gene: TRBV27; len: 10; j_gene: TRBJ2-5; CDR3aa: ASSNRGQTQY
abundance: -; v_gene: TRBV13; len: 15; j_gene: TRBJ1-4; CDR3aa: TSSLGPPGQLNEKLF
abundance: few; v_gene: TRBV15; len: 12; j_gene: TRBJ2-7; CDR3aa: ATSREVQAYEQY
abundance: -; v_gene: TRBV4-1; len: 11; j_gene: TRBJ2-7; CDR3aa: ASSHDRYYEQY
abundance: few; v_gene: TRBV6-5; len: 11; j_gene: TRBJ1-2; CDR3aa: ASSYDRRDGYT
abundance: -; v_gene: TRBV6-5; len: 13; j_gene: TRBJ2-1; CDR3aa: ASSYTGLLSGEQF
abundance: few; v_gene: TRBV6-5; len: 14; j_gene: TRBJ2-4; CDR3aa: ASSYEGEGAKNIQY
abundance: once; v_gene: TRBV5-6; len: 11; j_gene: -; CDR3aa: ACHRTGSREQY
abundance: few; v_gene: TRBV11-2; len: 12; j_gene: TRBJ2-7; CDR3aa: ASSLEASGNEQY
abundance: few; v_gene: TRBV29-1; len: 17; j_gene: TRBJ2-5; CDR3aa: SVEDPIDAGQAGGETQY
abundance: -; v_gene: TRBV9; len: 13; j_gene: TRBJ2-2; CDR3aa: ASSVDPGAAGELF
abundance: -; v_gene: TRBV7-6; len: 11; j_gene: TRBJ1-1; CDR3aa: ASSSTGLTEAF
abundance: -; v_gene: TRBV2; len: 11; j_gene: TRBJ2-1; CDR3aa: ASSPRDSSGQF
abundance: few; v_gene: TRBV25-1; len: 12; j_gene: TRBJ1-5; CDR3aa: ASRVTIGGQPQH
abundance: few; v_gene: TRBV6-6; len: 13; j_gene: TRBJ2-1; CDR3aa: ASSYEGGGAGGEF
abundance: few; v_gene: TRBV6-1; len: 12; j_gene: TRBJ2-5; CDR3aa: ASRRRGHGETQY
abundance: -; v_gene: TRBV6-5; len: 12; j_gene: TRBJ2-7; CDR3aa: ASSERESSYEQY
abundance: few; v_gene: TRBV5-1; len: 12; j_gene: TRBJ1-3; CDR3aa: ASSETNSGNTIY
abundance: once; v_gene: TRBV19; len: 12; j_gene: TRBJ1-5; CDR3aa: ASRTGGAGQPQH
abundance: -; v_gene: TRBV19; len: 13; j_gene: TRBJ2-7; CDR3aa: ASTSGRASPYEQY
abundance: -; v_gene: TRBV5-4; len: 12; j_gene: TRBJ1-2; CDR3aa: ASSLVATGYGYT
abundance: few; v_gene: TRBV11-3; len: 12; j_gene: TRBJ2-7; CDR3aa: ASSPPGGSYEQY
abundance: few; v_gene: TRBV28; len: 12; j_gene: TRBJ1-4; CDR3aa: ASSFFGNNEKLF
abundance: few; v_gene: TRBV14; len: 12; j_gene: TRBJ2-3; CDR3aa: ASSQGSLTDTQY
abundance: -; v_gene: TRBV19; len: 13; j_gene: TRBJ1-5; CDR3aa: ASSPRHTFRQPQH
abundance: -; v_gene: TRBV5-6; len: 12; j_gene: TRBJ1-2; CDR3aa: ASRSGAAVGGYT
abundance: -; v_gene: TRBV4-1; len: 13; j_gene: TRBJ2-5; CDR3aa: ASSQVGRGQETQY
abundance: -; v_gene: TRBV6-6; len: 14; j_gene: TRBJ1-1; CDR3aa: ASSPVGTGPNTEAF
abundance: -; v_gene: TRBV13; len: 13; j_gene: TRBJ2-2; CDR3aa: ASSLLEGRTGELF
abundance: -; v_gene: TRBV11-3; len: 13; j_gene: TRBJ1-2; CDR3aa: ASSHGRGRLEGYT
abundance: -; v_gene: TRBV19; len: 13; j_gene: TRBJ1-1; CDR3aa: ASSGQGAVIFEAF
abundance: many; v_gene: TRBV25-1; len: 15; j_gene: TRBJ2-5; CDR3aa: ASSLNGPDRVSETQY
abundance: few; v_gene: TRBV9; len: 11; j_gene: TRBJ1-2; CDR3aa: ASSVPGSYGYT
abundance: -; v_gene: TRBV27; len: 15; j_gene: TRBJ1-5; CDR3aa: ASSQSPDRGSDQPQH
abundance: few; v_gene: TRBV4-3; len: 12; j_gene: TRBJ2-7; CDR3aa: ASSPTPMSGEQY
abundance: few; v_gene: TRBV5-8; len: 11; j_gene: TRBJ1-1; CDR3aa: ASSLDRNTEAF
abundance: -; v_gene: TRBV5-1; len: 11; j_gene: TRBJ2-7; CDR3aa: ASSFGAGNEQY
abundance: -; v_gene: TRBV6-5; len: 12; j_gene: TRBJ1-1; CDR3aa: ASSYDSGGTEAF